This TCR beta chain was retrieved from a study of patients and donors after allogeneic stem cell transplantation. TCRdb recomputed calls from the RT-PCR reads with MiXCR, one row per CDR3 protein. Of some 150,000 distinct CDR3 sequences in the sample, roughly two fifths are singletons; the top ten hold about 50%. CDR1 is MGHRA and CDR2 is YSYEKL in the germline V gene. The CDR3 is 14 residues long. V was cut by 1 base and J by 5 bases, with 9 bases left in between. What was sequenced was blood, either unsorted or a sorted T cell fraction (not recorded which). The sequence was collected from a human donor who was either an allogeneic HSCT recipient or a stem cell or donor lymphocyte infusion donor (not recorded which). It is not recorded whose cells these are; they may come from a transplant donor. The chain joins TRBV4-1 to TRBJ2-1; no reliable D call. CDR3 region: CASSQVRGNNEQFF. The CDR3 DNA reads as TGCGCCAGCAGCCAAGTTAGAGGAAACAATGAGCAGTTCTTC.